These T cell receptor beta chains were read from a single sample in a study of blood T cell repertoires in COVID-19. The table came from immunoSEQ multiplex PCR; TCRdb's copy has only in-frame clones and leaves some out. The table has over 150,000 clones, more than 75% seen once; the top ten hold around 16%. Sequenced: PBMCs or T cells enriched from blood (not recorded which). The receptors derive from a woman in her 50s who had recovered from COVID-19. CDR3s include the opening cysteine and the closing phenylalanine or tryptophan. Fields, in order: J gene, V gene, D gene, clone size, CDR3 DNA, CDR3 protein. D genes are given only for firm matches. Expanded clones are given a class, and other clones once, few, many or no size at all.

J: TRBJ2-7
V: TRBV6-5
D: NA
size: NA
DNA: TGTGCCAGCAGAGTGCGCGGGGGCAGGGAATACGAGCAGTACTTC
CDR3: CASRVRGGREYEQYF

J: TRBJ1-1
V: TRBV2
D: TRBD1
size: NA
DNA: TGTGCCAGCAGTGAACGAGGGGGCACCGTTGCTTTCTTT
CDR3: CASSERGGTVAFF

J: TRBJ1-1
V: TRBV5-4
D: NA
size: NA
DNA: TGTGCCAGCAGCTTCACACCCCACACTGAAGCTTTCTTT
CDR3: CASSFTPHTEAFF

J: TRBJ2-2
V: TRBV7-9
D: NA
size: few
DNA: TGTGCCAGCAGCTTGGGGGGGACAGGAACGTTTTTT
CDR3: CASSLGGTGTFF

J: TRBJ2-7
V: TRBV24-1
D: NA
size: NA
DNA: TGTGCCACCAGTTCCCGCGGTGGTGGCGAGCAGTACTTC
CDR3: CATSSRGGGEQYF

J: TRBJ2-3
V: TRBV9
D: TRBD2
size: NA
DNA: TGTGCCAGCAGCGTCAGCGGGACCACAGATACGCAGTATTTT
CDR3: CASSVSGTTDTQYF

J: TRBJ2-7
V: TRBV11-2
D: TRBD2
size: once
DNA: TGTGCCAGCAGCTTAAGTAGCGGGGACTACGAGCAGTACTTC
CDR3: CASSLSSGDYEQYF

J: TRBJ2-1
V: TRBV18
D: NA
size: NA
DNA: TGTGCCAGCTCACCTGCTTCGCGGGTAAAGTCCTACAATGAGCAGTTCTTC
CDR3: CASSPASRVKSYNEQFF

J: TRBJ1-5
V: TRBV28
D: NA
size: NA
DNA: TGTGCCAGCAGTTTTGGCAATAATCAGCCCCAGCATTTT
CDR3: CASSFGNNQPQHF

J: TRBJ2-2
V: TRBV7-3
D: TRBD2
size: few
DNA: TGTGCCAGCAGCTTACAGAGACTAGCGGACGGGGAGCTGTTTTTT
CDR3: CASSLQRLADGELFF

J: TRBJ2-2
V: TRBV6-1
D: NA
size: NA
DNA: TGTGCCAGCAGTGAAGTGGGACTGGGGATAAAGGGGGAGCTGTTTTTT
CDR3: CASSEVGLGIKGELFF

J: TRBJ2-3
V: TRBV19
D: NA
size: NA
DNA: TGTGCCAGTAGTCTACTGGATACGCAGTATTTT
CDR3: CASSLLDTQYF

J: TRBJ1-2
V: TRBV6-5
D: TRBD1
size: NA
DNA: TGTGCCAGCAGAAGGGACAGGGAGATTAACTATGGCTACACCTTC
CDR3: CASRRDREINYGYTF

J: TRBJ2-1
V: TRBV2
D: TRBD2
size: NA
DNA: TGTGCCAGCAGTAATAGGCGGGAGCCCAGGAGGACCAATGAGCAGTTCTTC
CDR3: CASSNRREPRRTNEQFF

J: TRBJ1-3
V: TRBV29-1
D: NA
size: NA
DNA: TGCAGCGTTCACGGACAGCTCGGAAACACCATATATTTT
CDR3: CSVHGQLGNTIYF

J: TRBJ1-5
V: TRBV5-6
D: NA
size: few
DNA: TGTGCCAGCAGCTTGGCCGGGAGGGGCAATCAGCCCCAGCATTTT
CDR3: CASSLAGRGNQPQHF

J: TRBJ1-1
V: TRBV28
D: TRBD1
size: NA
DNA: TGTGCCAGCAGTTTGTCACAGGGGGCGTCCACTGAAGCTTTCTTT
CDR3: CASSLSQGASTEAFF

J: TRBJ1-4
V: TRBV18
D: NA
size: NA
DNA: TGTGCCAGCTCACGAAGCCAGAAGGGAGGCACTAATGAAAAACTGTTTTTT
CDR3: CASSRSQKGGTNEKLFF

J: TRBJ1-1
V: TRBV11-2
D: TRBD1
size: NA
DNA: TGTGCCAGCAGCTTACAACAGGGGGCTAGGACTGAAGCTTTCTTT
CDR3: CASSLQQGARTEAFF

J: TRBJ2-4
V: TRBV5-4
D: NA
size: NA
DNA: TGTGCCAGCAGCCCGGCAGGTACTGCCAAAAACATTCAGTACTTC
CDR3: CASSPAGTAKNIQYF

J: TRBJ1-2
V: TRBV27
D: NA
size: NA
DNA: TGTGCCAGCAGAGGATACGGAGGATCGCCCTATGGCTACACCTTC
CDR3: CASRGYGGSPYGYTF

J: TRBJ2-7
V: TRBV11-2
D: NA
size: NA
DNA: TGTGCCAGCAGCCCATCTCTACTTTCCTACGAGCAGTACTTC
CDR3: CASSPSLLSYEQYF

J: TRBJ2-3
V: TRBV7-9
D: NA
size: NA
DNA: TGTGCCAGCAGCTCGTGGACCTCCGCGGGAGATACGCAGTATTTT
CDR3: CASSSWTSAGDTQYF

J: TRBJ1-4
V: TRBV7-6
D: NA
size: NA
DNA: TGTGCCAGCAGCTTAGCGGCCAGGGCAACTAATGAAAAACTGTTTTTT
CDR3: CASSLAARATNEKLFF

J: TRBJ1-1
V: TRBV5-1
D: TRBD1
size: NA
DNA: TGCGCCAGCAGCTTACAGGGGGCAGACACTGAAGCTTTCTTT
CDR3: CASSLQGADTEAFF

J: TRBJ2-6
V: TRBV7-8
D: TRBD1
size: NA
DNA: TGTGCCAGCAGCTTAGGTCTCAGTGTAGGACAGGGCCCCTCTGGGGCCAACGTCCTGACTTTC
CDR3: CASSLGLSVGQGPSGANVLTF

J: TRBJ1-1
V: TRBV20-1
D: NA
size: NA
DNA: TGCAGTGCCCCAGTGAACACTGAAGCTTTCTTT
CDR3: CSAPVNTEAFF

J: TRBJ2-7
V: TRBV4-1
D: NA
size: NA
DNA: TGCGCCAGCAGCCCCGTCCCAGGATCTACCTACGAGCAGTACTTC
CDR3: CASSPVPGSTYEQYF

J: TRBJ1-1
V: TRBV10-3
D: TRBD1
size: NA
DNA: TGTGCCATCAGTGATCCCGGGACAGGGAACACTGAAGCTTTCTTT
CDR3: CAISDPGTGNTEAFF

J: TRBJ1-4
V: TRBV7-3
D: TRBD1
size: few
DNA: TGTGCCAGCAGCTTATCCGGACAGGGGAATGAAAAACTGTTTTTT
CDR3: CASSLSGQGNEKLFF

J: TRBJ1-1
V: TRBV5-4
D: NA
size: NA
DNA: TGTGCCAGCAGCTTAAGGGGGAACACTGAAGCTTTCTTT
CDR3: CASSLRGNTEAFF

J: TRBJ1-1
V: TRBV10-3
D: TRBD1
size: NA
DNA: TGTGCCATCAGTGCGGGACAGACCGACACTGAAGCTTTCTTT
CDR3: CAISAGQTDTEAFF

J: TRBJ1-3
V: TRBV12-2
D: NA
size: NA
DNA: TGTGCAAGTCGCCGGCGTAAATTTCCAGGGGGGCCTGGAAACACCATATATTTT
CDR3: CASRRRKFPGGPGNTIYF

J: TRBJ2-1
V: TRBV11-2
D: TRBD2
size: NA
DNA: TGTGCCAGCAGCGCGCTAGCGGGAGGGCCTGGCAATGAGCAGTTCTTC
CDR3: CASSALAGGPGNEQFF

J: TRBJ2-5
V: TRBV18
D: NA
size: NA
DNA: TGTGCCAGCTCACCTCGCGACCAAGAGACCCAGTACTTC
CDR3: CASSPRDQETQYF

J: TRBJ1-5
V: TRBV19
D: TRBD1
size: once
DNA: TGTGCCACCACACCGGGACAGGGAGGCAATCAGCCCCAGCATTTT
CDR3: CATTPGQGGNQPQHF

J: TRBJ2-3
V: TRBV3-1/TRBV3-2
D: NA
size: NA
DNA: TGTGCCAGCAGCCAACCAAGCACAGATACGCAGTATTTT
CDR3: CASSQPSTDTQYF

J: TRBJ2-3
V: TRBV2
D: NA
size: once
DNA: TGTGCCAGCAGAGAAGGCGCAGATACGCAGTATTTT
CDR3: CASREGADTQYF

J: TRBJ1-6
V: TRBV2
D: TRBD1
size: NA
DNA: TGTGCCAGCAGGGACAGGGAGAGCTCCTATAATTCACCCCTCCACTTT
CDR3: CASRDRESSYNSPLHF

J: TRBJ2-7
V: TRBV27
D: TRBD1
size: NA
DNA: TGTGCCAGCAGCGACCGGACAGGGTATTCCTACGAGCAGTACTTC
CDR3: CASSDRTGYSYEQYF

J: TRBJ1-3
V: TRBV7-8
D: NA
size: NA
DNA: TGTGCCAGCAGTTCAACCAGGGCCCCTGGAAACACCATATATTTT
CDR3: CASSSTRAPGNTIYF

J: TRBJ2-7
V: TRBV3-1/TRBV3-2
D: TRBD2
size: NA
DNA: TGTGCCAGCAGCCAAGCTTGGACTAGCGGTCGTCAGTACTTC
CDR3: CASSQAWTSGRQYF

J: TRBJ1-1
V: TRBV2
D: NA
size: NA
DNA: TGTGCCAGCAGCGCCGGACAAAACACTGAAGCTTTCTTT
CDR3: CASSAGQNTEAFF

J: TRBJ2-7
V: TRBV7-3
D: TRBD2
size: NA
DNA: TGTGCCAGCAGCTTTAGCGGGAGGGCCGAGGAGCAGTACTTC
CDR3: CASSFSGRAEEQYF

J: TRBJ2-4
V: TRBV28
D: TRBD1
size: NA
DNA: TGTGCCAGCAGGGGGACAGGGGTTGGCAAAAACATTCAGTACTTC
CDR3: CASRGTGVGKNIQYF

J: TRBJ2-1
V: TRBV28
D: TRBD2
size: NA
DNA: TGTGCCACTCGCCCTAGCGGGGCCTTGGGTGAGCAGTTCTTC
CDR3: CATRPSGALGEQFF

J: TRBJ2-7
V: TRBV18
D: TRBD1
size: NA
DNA: TGTGCCAGCTCACCAGGAGACAGGGGGCGTAGGGAGCAGTACTTC
CDR3: CASSPGDRGRREQYF

J: TRBJ2-5
V: TRBV11-2
D: TRBD2
size: NA
DNA: TGTGCCAGCAGCTTAGGCCGCTTGCGGGAGGGACAAGAGACCCAGTACTTC
CDR3: CASSLGRLREGQETQYF

J: TRBJ1-6
V: TRBV4-2
D: NA
size: NA
DNA: TGTGCCAGCAGCCAAGATGTCAGGGCGCGGGATCGTTCACCCCTCCACTTT
CDR3: CASSQDVRARDRSPLHF

J: TRBJ2-7
V: TRBV5-1
D: TRBD2
size: NA
DNA: TGCGCCAGCAGCCCGGGGACTAGCGCTACCTACGAGCAGTACTTC
CDR3: CASSPGTSATYEQYF

J: TRBJ2-3
V: TRBV25-1
D: TRBD2
size: NA
DNA: TGTGCCAGCAGTGAAACGGGTCGGGAGGTCGCAGATACGCAGTATTTT
CDR3: CASSETGREVADTQYF

J: TRBJ2-1
V: TRBV3-1/TRBV3-2
D: TRBD2
size: NA
DNA: TGTGCCAGCAGCGACCGGACTAGGAAGCACAATGAGCAGTTCTTC
CDR3: CASSDRTRKHNEQFF

J: TRBJ2-3
V: TRBV9
D: TRBD1
size: once
DNA: TGTGCCAGCAGCGCCGCTCAGGGGGAGTCCACAGATACGCAGTATTTT
CDR3: CASSAAQGESTDTQYF

J: TRBJ2-7
V: TRBV23-1
D: NA
size: few
DNA: TGCGCCAGCAGTCACCCTATTCCGGGACACAACTACGAGCAGTACTTC
CDR3: CASSHPIPGHNYEQYF

J: TRBJ2-7
V: TRBV6-5
D: NA
size: NA
DNA: TGTGCCAGCAGTTACCAATCGGACAGTGCTTTGCTGAACTTC
CDR3: CASSYQSDSALLNF

J: TRBJ1-1
V: TRBV7-9
D: NA
size: NA
DNA: TGTGCCAGCAGCTTAGTAGGGGCACTTAACGCACCGGCCACTGAAGCTTTCTTT
CDR3: CASSLVGALNAPATEAFF

J: TRBJ1-4
V: TRBV2
D: NA
size: NA
DNA: TGTGCCAGCAGTCCGTATGAAAAACTGTTTTTT
CDR3: CASSPYEKLFF

J: TRBJ2-7
V: TRBV27
D: TRBD1
size: NA
DNA: TGTGCCAGCAGTTTGAACAGGGGGTGGGCCTCCTACGAGCAGTACTTC
CDR3: CASSLNRGWASYEQYF

J: TRBJ1-5
V: TRBV7-2
D: NA
size: few
DNA: TGTGCCAGCAGCTTAGGAGGGGGGGCTGGCAATCAGCCCCAGCATTTT
CDR3: CASSLGGGAGNQPQHF